The 8 T cell receptor beta chains presented below share a single source sample, sequenced in a study of blood T cell repertoires in COVID-19. The protocol was immunoSEQ multiplex PCR, while the TCRdb copy is restricted to in-frame clones and leaves out a portion. Of 250,000 to 350,000 clones in the sample, 70% to 90% were seen once. Source material: peripheral blood. These receptors were obtained from a woman between 65 and 79 years old with COVID-19, enrolled during active disease.

A few counts support this clone. The same CDR3 also results from other DNA sequences found in this sample. The chain combines TRBV5-1 with TRBJ2-3, with D uncertain. V lost 0 bases, J lost 2 bases, and 7 bases lay in between. CDR3 length: 14 amino acids. The germline V gene has CDR1 SGHRS and CDR2 YFSETQ. The CDR3 DNA is TGCGCCAGCAGCTTGGACAGTTCCACAGATACGCAGTATTTT. Residues: CASSLDSSTDTQYF.

The chain has TRBV6-5 and TRBJ1-1; the D gene is possibly TRBD1 (6 bases). The V gene's germline CDR1 is MNHEY and CDR2 SVGAGI. V was pared by 1 base and J by 5 bases, with 8 bases between. CDR3 length equals 13 residues. The CDR3 coding sequence is TGTGCCAGCAGTTACTATAGGGGGACTGAAGCTTTCTTT. This gives the protein CASSYYRGTEAFF.

The gene calls are TRBV10-2 and TRBJ1-1, with D tentatively TRBD1 (5 bases). The V gene lost 7 bases and the J gene lost 5 bases, with 17 bases spanning the gap. The CDR3 is 14 residues long. Per germline, CDR1 WSHSY and CDR2 SAAADI. The CDR3: CASMVGGVKTEAFF. The DNA of the CDR3 is TGCGCCAGCATGGTCGGAGGGGTCAAGACTGAAGCTTTCTTT.

V is TRBV30 and J is TRBJ1-3, with 7 positions matching TRBD1. This CDR3 comprises 14 residues. J lost 0 bases, V lost 5 bases, and 4 bases had no gene match. Per germline, CDR1 GTSNPN and CDR2 SVGIG (reference sequence). The CDR3 is CAWGTAFSGNTIYF. In nucleotides, the CDR3 is TGTGCCTGGGGGACAGCTTTCTCTGGAAACACCATATATTTT. The variable domain in full, completed from reference TRBV30 and TRBJ1-3, reads SQTIHQWPATLVQPVGSPLSLECTVEGTSNPNLYWYRQAAGRGLQLLFYSVGIGQISSEVPQNLSASRPQDRQFILSSKKLLLSDSGFYLCAWGTAFSGNTIYFGEGSWLTVV.

V usage is TRBV12-2 and J usage is TRBJ1-2; TRBD1, the table's D call, lacks a check against the DNA. TRBV12-2 is a pseudogene locus. CDR3 length: 16 residues. The CDR3 bases are TGTGCAAGTCGCTTGACCAGGAGACAGGGGGCCTTCGGCTACACCTTC. It codes for CASRLTRRQGAFGYTF.

This clone was counted once. The V gene is TRBV27, the J gene TRBJ2-7; 7 bases agree with TRBD1. Germline V gives CDR1 MNHEY, CDR2 SMNVEV (reference sequence). This CDR3 is 17 amino acids long. J was trimmed by 4 bases and V by 3 bases; bases with no gene match: 15. The CDR3 loop is CASSFPDTRDSSYEQYF. Here the CDR3 DNA reads TGTGCCAGCAGTTTCCCCGATACGAGGGACAGTTCTTACGAGCAGTACTTC.

V usage is TRBV27 and J usage is TRBJ2-1, with 11 bases aligning to TRBD2. This CDR3 spans 15 amino acids. The V segment lost 3 bases and the J segment 10 bases; nucleotides outside the gene matches: 8. CDR1 is MNHEY and CDR2 is SMNVEV in the germline V gene (reference sequence). The CDR3 region is CASSLSSGGAREQFF. DNA of the CDR3: TGTGCCAGCAGTTTGAGTAGCGGGGGGGCGCGGGAGCAGTTCTTC.

This chain joins TRBV5-1 and TRBJ2-6; 7 bases are shared with TRBD1. This CDR3 region has 17 residues. CDR1 is SGHRS and CDR2 is YFSETQ in the germline V gene. J was trimmed by 3 bases and V by 1 base; bases with no gene match: 7. The CDR3 DNA reads TGCGCCAGCAGCTTGAGGGACAGCCGAGTTGGGGCCAACGTCCTGACTTTC. Translation gives CASSLRDSRVGANVLTF.